The rows below give T cell receptor beta chains drawn from one sample of a study of T cell responses to AZD1222 COVID-19 vaccine. Libraries were prepared by immunoSEQ multiplex PCR; TCRdb keeps only in-frame clonotypes and omits some of them. This table holds approximately 220,000 clones, about 93% found once. The sequences come from peripheral blood, collected on day 0 of MenACWY control vaccination. The receptors originated from an adult in good health. Both conserved end residues are part of each CDR3. Fields, in order: CDR3 DNA, CDR3 protein, V gene, J gene, D gene, clone size. The D gene is left open where the match is weak. A row's size may be missing; if present it is once, few, many or a size class.

TGCGCCAGCAGCTGGACAGGGGGCAGTCAGCCCCAGCATTTT	CASSWTGGSQPQHF	TRBV5-1	TRBJ1-5	TRBD1	.
TGTGCCAGTAGCCCATTACCTCCGGGACTAGCCGCAGATACGCAGTATTTT	CASSPLPPGLAADTQYF	TRBV19	TRBJ2-3	TRBD2	.
TGTGCCAGCAGTTCCCGGCAGCTACGGGATCAGCCCCAGCATTTT	CASSSRQLRDQPQHF	TRBV6-2/TRBV6-3	TRBJ1-5	.	.
TGTGCCAGCTCAGGAGGGACAGGAGGGGGTGCCACTGAAGCTTTCTTT	CASSGGTGGGATEAFF	TRBV18	TRBJ1-1	TRBD1	once
TGTGCCAGCAGCCAGCGGGGGGAGTACAATGAGCAGTTCTTC	CASSQRGEYNEQFF	TRBV3-1/TRBV3-2	TRBJ2-1	TRBD2	.
TGTGCCAGCAAAGCCTCCTACGGGACTAACTATGGCTACACCTTC	CASKASYGTNYGYTF	TRBV6-6	TRBJ1-2	.	.
TGTGCCAGCAGGCCGGGACACCCGAACACTGAAGCTTTCTTT	CASRPGHPNTEAFF	TRBV28	TRBJ1-1	.	.
TGTGCCAGCAGTCCGGGCAGGAGTCTTGATGAAAAACTGTTTTTT	CASSPGRSLDEKLFF	TRBV28	TRBJ1-4	.	.
TGTGCCAGTAGTAGCCCTAGCGGGGGGACCCAAGAGACCCAGTACTTC	CASSSPSGGTQETQYF	TRBV19	TRBJ2-5	TRBD2	.
TGTGCCAGCAGCCATCCCCGGGGCGGGAACACTGAAGCTTTCTTT	CASSHPRGGNTEAFF	TRBV3-1/TRBV3-2	TRBJ1-1	.	.
TGTGCCAGCAGTGATGACAGGAGGAACACTGAAGCTTTCTTT	CASSDDRRNTEAFF	TRBV2	TRBJ1-1	.	.
TGTGCCAGCTCACCCGACGGGGGCCGCACAGATACGCAGTATTTT	CASSPDGGRTDTQYF	TRBV18	TRBJ2-3	.	.
TGTGCCAGCAGCAGACAGGGATTCGGCTACACCTTC	CASSRQGFGYTF	TRBV12-3/TRBV12-4	TRBJ1-2	TRBD1	.